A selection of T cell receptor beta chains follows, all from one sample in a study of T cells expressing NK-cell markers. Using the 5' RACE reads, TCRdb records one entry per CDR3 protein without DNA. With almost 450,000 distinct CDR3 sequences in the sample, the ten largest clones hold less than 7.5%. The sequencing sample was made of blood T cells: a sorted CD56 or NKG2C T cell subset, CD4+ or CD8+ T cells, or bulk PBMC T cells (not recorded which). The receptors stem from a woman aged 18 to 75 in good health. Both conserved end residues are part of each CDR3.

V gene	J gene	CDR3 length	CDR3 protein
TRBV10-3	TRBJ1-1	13	CAILGTGGTEAFF
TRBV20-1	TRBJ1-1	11	CSARPRDEAFF
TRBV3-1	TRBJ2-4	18	CASSPITGTSGRRNIQYF
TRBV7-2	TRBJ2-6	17	CASSSFRTHLGANVLTF
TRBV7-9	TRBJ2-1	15	CASSSGLYSYNEQFF
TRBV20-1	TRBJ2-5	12	CSARLRSETQYF
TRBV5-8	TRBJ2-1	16	CASSLRGLAVSNEQFF
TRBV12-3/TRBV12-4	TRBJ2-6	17	CASSLGRESSGANVLTF
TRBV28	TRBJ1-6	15	CASTPRSQGNSPLHF
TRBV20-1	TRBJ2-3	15	CSAPDRAGGTDTQYF
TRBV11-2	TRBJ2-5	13	CASSLSRGETQYF
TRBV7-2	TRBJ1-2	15	CASSLDWGGDYGYTF
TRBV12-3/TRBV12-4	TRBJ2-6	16	CASSITRLSGANVLTF
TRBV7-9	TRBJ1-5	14	CASSFRDSNQPQHF
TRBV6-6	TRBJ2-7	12	CASSSMTYEQYF
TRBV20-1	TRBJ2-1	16	CSARDGASGTQDEQFF
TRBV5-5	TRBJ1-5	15	CASSQQGSEDQPQHF
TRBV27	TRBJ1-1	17	CASSPPGQGHLNTEAFF
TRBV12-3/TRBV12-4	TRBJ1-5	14	CASSTQGANQPQHF
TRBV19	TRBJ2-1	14	CASSIDQPSHEQFF
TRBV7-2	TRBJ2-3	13	CASSPADGYTQYF
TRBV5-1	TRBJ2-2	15	CASSLPSGGARELFF
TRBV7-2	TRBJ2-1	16	CASSDGPFGSYNEQFF
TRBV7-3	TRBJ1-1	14	CASSPGHSNTEAFF
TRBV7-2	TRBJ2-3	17	CATAASGGHASTDTQYF
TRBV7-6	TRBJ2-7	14	CASSRTGQGYEQYF
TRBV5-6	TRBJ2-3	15	CASRKIGYSTDTQYF
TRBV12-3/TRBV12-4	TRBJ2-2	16	CASSPRVQVVAGELFF
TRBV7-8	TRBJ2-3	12	CASSPGADTQYF
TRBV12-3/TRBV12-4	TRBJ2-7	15	CASSLVQGKTYEQYF
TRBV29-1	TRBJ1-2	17	CSPDGGNRGSPMGGYTF
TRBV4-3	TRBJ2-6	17	CASSPGGSYSGANVLTF
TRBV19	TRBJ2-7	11	CASGDGNEQYF
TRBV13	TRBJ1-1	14	CASSPTGGRTEAFF
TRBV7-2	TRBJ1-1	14	CASSSRRGNTEAFF
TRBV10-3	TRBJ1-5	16	CAISEPGQGGNQPQHF
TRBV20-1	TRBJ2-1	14	CSARARFLGNEQFF
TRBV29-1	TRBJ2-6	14	CSVERFSGANVLTF